The rows below give T cell receptor beta chains drawn from one sample of a study of breast tumors, draining lymph nodes, adjacent tissues. TCRdb re-called the multiplex PCR reads through MiXCR, storing one row per CDR3 protein. Of about 230,000 distinct CDR3 sequences listed, approximately 29% are singletons. The sample comprised axillary lymph node tissue. These receptors were taken from a female donor with breast cancer. Some clones in this sample may be carry-over from other donors' samples. Both conserved end residues are part of each CDR3. The D gene is left open where the match is weak. Clone size, where shown, is once, few, many, or a class for clones that have expanded.

j_call	clone_size	v_call	d_call	cdr3_nt	cdr3_aa
TRBJ1-6	NA	TRBV12-3/TRBV12-4	NA	TGTGCCAGCAGTTTTCGACTAGCGGGAGGATCACCCCTCCACTTT	CASSFRLAGGSPLHF
TRBJ2-7	many	TRBV30	TRBD2	TGTGCCTGGAGTCTGGTTCTAGCGGGAGGGCCCCACGAGCAGTACTTC	CAWSLVLAGGPHEQYF
TRBJ1-1	NA	TRBV19	NA	TGTGCCAGTAGTTTCCCCCGGGGCTTCACTGAAGCTTTCTTT	CASSFPRGFTEAFF
TRBJ1-2	many	TRBV7-9	TRBD1	TGTGCCAGCAGCCCTGAACCAGGGACAGGGGTGGGCTATGGCTACACCTTC	CASSPEPGTGVGYGYTF
TRBJ1-3	NA	TRBV19	NA	TGTGCCAGTAGTATGGACAGCTTCTCTGGAAACACCATATATTTT	CASSMDSFSGNTIYF
TRBJ2-7	many	TRBV4-2	TRBD2	TGTGCCAGCAGCCAAAAAAGACTAGCGGATAGGAGCTCCTACGAGCAGTACTTC	CASSQKRLADRSSYEQYF
TRBJ2-1	once	TRBV25-1	NA	TGTGCCAGCAGTGCAGGGGCGACCCGGGACACCTACAATGAGCAGTTCTTC	CASSAGATRDTYNEQFF
TRBJ1-1	NA	TRBV9	TRBD1	TGTGCCAGCAGCGGGGAGGGGACAGGGGGCTTCACTGAAGCTTTCTTT	CASSGEGTGGFTEAFF
TRBJ2-7	many	TRBV10-3	NA	TGTGCCATCAGTGAGTCGTCTTATGGAGAGCAGTACTTC	CAISESSYGEQYF
TRBJ2-2	many	TRBV29-1	NA	TGCAGCGTTGGACAGTCAATCACCGGGGAGCTGTTTTTT	CSVGQSITGELFF
TRBJ2-5	many	TRBV7-9	NA	TGTGCCAGCAGCATGGTAGGGGAGACCCAGTACTTC	CASSMVGETQYF
TRBJ2-6	NA	TRBV5-4	NA	TGTGCCAGCAGCTTGCTCGGGACGAGGGAACAGGCTGGGGCCAACGTCCTGACTTTC	CASSLLGTREQAGANVLTF
TRBJ2-2	once	TRBV2	TRBD1	TGTGCCAGCAGGGGGACAGGGGATTCCGGGGAGCTGTTTTTT	CASRGTGDSGELFF
TRBJ1-3	many	TRBV20-1	TRBD1	TGCAGTGCTAGGGAAAGGGACAGGGCCCTTTCTGGAAACACCATATATTTT	CSARERDRALSGNTIYF
TRBJ2-6	few	TRBV11-3	TRBD1	TGTGCCAGCAGCTGGACAGGGAAGACCTCTGGGGCCAACGTCCTGACTTTC	CASSWTGKTSGANVLTF
TRBJ2-5	many	TRBV2	TRBD2	TGTGCCAGCAGCTATCCCCGGGGACTAGCGGTCCAAGAGACCCAGTACTTC	CASSYPRGLAVQETQYF
TRBJ2-7	NA	TRBV7-2	NA	TGTGCCGGCAGCCCCCCGGGGGTTGCAAGGCAGTACTTC	CAGSPPGVARQYF
TRBJ2-7	many	TRBV5-8	TRBD2	TGTGCCAGCAGCTTGGGCCTTGCGGGAGTGTACGAGCAGTACTTC	CASSLGLAGVYEQYF
TRBJ1-2	many	TRBV30	NA	TGTGCCTGGAGATTGGGGGCAGACTATGGCTACACCTTC	CAWRLGADYGYTF
TRBJ1-1	NA	TRBV27	NA	TGTGCCAGCAGTTTAGCCTGGGGCACTGAAGCTTTCTTT	CASSLAWGTEAFF
TRBJ1-5	NA	TRBV5-6	TRBD1	TGTGCCAGCAGCCCAACAGGGGGACAGGGGGCAAGCCAGCCCCAGCATTTT	CASSPTGGQGASQPQHF
TRBJ2-1	many	TRBV7-2	NA	TGTGCCAGCCGACAAGCAGGGGTCAATGAGCAGTTCTTC	CASRQAGVNEQFF
TRBJ1-2	many	TRBV29-1	NA	TGCAGCGTTCCACACCAGACAGATGGCTACACCTTC	CSVPHQTDGYTF
TRBJ2-3	many	TRBV4-1	TRBD2	TGCGCCAGCAGCCAAGTAGGGGATAGCGGGAGATCGCAGTATTTT	CASSQVGDSGRSQYF
TRBJ2-3	many	TRBV11-2	TRBD2	TGTGCCAGCAGCTCACCAGCGGGAGGGCCGAAGTTTACAGATACGCAGTATTTT	CASSSPAGGPKFTDTQYF
TRBJ2-3	NA	TRBV29-1	NA	TGCAGCGGGGGGCTAGCCCTCACAGATACGCAGTATTTT	CSGGLALTDTQYF
TRBJ2-7	many	TRBV7-3	NA	TGTGCCAGCAGCTTAAGGGCGGGGCCCTACGAGCAGTACTTC	CASSLRAGPYEQYF
TRBJ2-3	many	TRBV11-1	NA	TGTGCCAGCAGCCACTGGGGGCTGTTAAACACAGATACGCAGTATTTT	CASSHWGLLNTDTQYF
TRBJ1-4	many	TRBV7-9	TRBD1	TGTGCCAGCAGCCCCACAGGGGGCACGGCTAATGAAAAACTGTTTTTT	CASSPTGGTANEKLFF
TRBJ2-1	once	TRBV5-4	TRBD1	TGTGCCAGCAGATATACAGGGGGCTCCTGCAATGAGCAGTTCTTC	CASRYTGGSCNEQFF
TRBJ1-2	many	TRBV20-1	NA	TGCAGTGCTAGAGAGGGTCAGCGCTATGGCTACACCTTC	CSAREGQRYGYTF
TRBJ1-1	NA	TRBV12-3/TRBV12-4	NA	TGTGCCAGCAGTTTTAAAGTAGGATATATAGCTTTCTTT	CASSFKVGYIAFF
TRBJ2-5	many	TRBV6-5	NA	TGTGCCAGCAGTTACGGGTTCGGGGAAGGGGAGACCCAGTACTTC	CASSYGFGEGETQYF
TRBJ2-7	many	TRBV13	TRBD1	TGTGCCAGCAGCTTCCCTGACAGGGCGTACGAGCAGTACTTC	CASSFPDRAYEQYF
TRBJ2-3	NA	TRBV2	NA	TGTGCCACCAGATCTAGGGCAGATACGCAGTATTTT	CATRSRADTQYF
TRBJ2-1	many	TRBV2	TRBD2	TGTGCCAGTTACCAACCGGGACTAGCAGACTACAATGAGCAGTTCTTC	CASYQPGLADYNEQFF
TRBJ2-3	few	TRBV11-2	TRBD2	TGTGCCAGCAGCTTAGTCTGGTCTACCGGGAGGGCAGGGGATACGCAGTATTTT	CASSLVWSTGRAGDTQYF
TRBJ1-5	NA	TRBV2	NA	TGTGCCAGCTCGCGGGTCCAAGAGACCCAGCATTTT	CASSRVQETQHF
TRBJ1-2	many	TRBV12-3/TRBV12-4	NA	TGTGCCAGCAGCTCCGGTCGTCAGGCAGCGCGCTACACCTTC	CASSSGRQAARYTF
TRBJ2-6	NA	TRBV19	NA	TGTGCCAGTAGTATAAACACAGGGTCTGGGGCCAACGTCCTGACTTTC	CASSINTGSGANVLTF
TRBJ1-6	NA	TRBV7-9	TRBD1	TGTGCCAGCAGATTTGGGACAGATAATTCACCCCTCCACTTT	CASRFGTDNSPLHF
TRBJ2-2	many	TRBV10-3	NA	TGTGCCATCAGTGAGTCCCCGGGGCTTCCCGGGGAGCTGTTTTTT	CAISESPGLPGELFF
TRBJ2-2	NA	TRBV7-2	NA	TGTGCCAGCAGAATCGGGATGAAAACCGGGGAGCTGTTTTTT	CASRIGMKTGELFF
TRBJ1-4	NA	TRBV18	NA	TGTGCCAGCCCACCACTCCCAGCGGGAAAGGCTAATGAAAAACTGTTTTTT	CASPPLPAGKANEKLFF
TRBJ2-1	many	TRBV7-2	TRBD2	TGTGCCAGCAGCTCACCGGGACTAGCTTACAATGAGCAGTTCTTC	CASSSPGLAYNEQFF
TRBJ1-1	few	TRBV7-9	NA	TGTGCCAGCAGCTTAGGGGGACGGATGAACACTGAAGCTTTCTTT	CASSLGGRMNTEAFF
TRBJ2-1	NA	TRBV6-2/TRBV6-3	TRBD2	TGTGCCAGCAGTATTGGGACTAGCGGGATACTATCCAGCTCCTACAATGAGCAGTTCTTC	CASSIGTSGILSSSYNEQFF
TRBJ1-4	NA	TRBV24-1	NA	TGTGCCACCAGTGATTCGACAGGAGTAAAACTGTTTTTT	CATSDSTGVKLFF
TRBJ2-2	many	TRBV7-6	NA	TGTGCCAGCAGAGGTCCCGGGGAGCTGTTTTTT	CASRGPGELFF
TRBJ2-5	many	TRBV6-2/TRBV6-3	TRBD2	TGTGCCAGCAAGAAGAGCGGGAGACAAGAGACCCAGTACTTC	CASKKSGRQETQYF
TRBJ2-7	many	TRBV20-1	TRBD1	TGCAGTGCTAGAGAATGGACAGGGATCTACGAGCAGTACTTC	CSAREWTGIYEQYF
TRBJ2-6	many	TRBV6-1	TRBD1	TGTGCCAGCGGGCCGGGACAGGGGGCTGGGGCCAACGTCCTGACTTTC	CASGPGQGAGANVLTF